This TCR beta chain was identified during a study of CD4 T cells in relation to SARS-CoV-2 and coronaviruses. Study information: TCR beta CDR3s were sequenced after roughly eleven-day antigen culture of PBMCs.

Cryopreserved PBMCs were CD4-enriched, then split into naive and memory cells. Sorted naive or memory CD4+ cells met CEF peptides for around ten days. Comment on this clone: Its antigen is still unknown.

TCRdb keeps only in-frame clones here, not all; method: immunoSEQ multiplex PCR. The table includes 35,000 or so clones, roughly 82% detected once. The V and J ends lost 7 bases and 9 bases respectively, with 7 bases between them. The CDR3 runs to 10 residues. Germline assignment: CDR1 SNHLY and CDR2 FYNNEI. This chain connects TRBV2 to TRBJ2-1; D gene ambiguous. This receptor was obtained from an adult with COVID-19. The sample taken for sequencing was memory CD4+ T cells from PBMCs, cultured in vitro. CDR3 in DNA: TGTGCCAGCACTAAGGTTGAGCAGTTCTTC. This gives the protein CASTKVEQFF.